The rows below give T cell receptor beta chains drawn from one sample of a study of blood T cell repertoires in COVID-19. Sequenced by immunoSEQ multiplex PCR; TCRdb stores in-frame clones only, minus some. This table has 30,000 to 40,000 clones, approximately 80% appearing once. The sample consisted of peripheral blood. The source of these receptors is a man older than 75 with acute or convalescent COVID-19. Each CDR3 is given with its conserved first and last residue.

v_gene: TRBV2
j_gene: TRBJ1-6
CDR3aa: CASRGDSYNSPLHF

v_gene: TRBV9
j_gene: TRBJ1-5
CDR3aa: CASSGGRGNQPQHF

v_gene: TRBV9
j_gene: TRBJ2-5
CDR3aa: CASSGSDRSQETQYF

v_gene: TRBV10-2
j_gene: TRBJ2-2
CDR3aa: CASDRDRGSSTGELFF

v_gene: TRBV12-3/TRBV12-4
j_gene: TRBJ2-7
CDR3aa: CASRQGTVQYF

v_gene: TRBV7-2
j_gene: TRBJ1-4
CDR3aa: CASSLGLGQAYEKLFF

v_gene: TRBV12-5
j_gene: TRBJ2-3
CDR3aa: CASGLPLAGGADTQYF

v_gene: TRBV4-2
j_gene: TRBJ1-2
CDR3aa: CASSQEGRDYGYTF

v_gene: TRBV19
j_gene: TRBJ1-5
CDR3aa: CASSPGQINQPQHF

v_gene: TRBV7-9
j_gene: TRBJ2-1
CDR3aa: CASSLPLAGGEQFF

v_gene: TRBV18
j_gene: TRBJ2-1
CDR3aa: CASSPQAGNYNEQFF

v_gene: TRBV5-6
j_gene: TRBJ1-4
CDR3aa: CASGHRDRGEKLFF

v_gene: TRBV2
j_gene: TRBJ1-5
CDR3aa: CASRVQSISNQPQHF